This TCR beta chain is from a study of beta chain features in type 1 diabetes. The study's findings and limits: Shortening of TCRB CDR3s, moderate but significant, appeared in all four CD4+ subsets of Type 1 diabetes patients. No resolution was reached here on whether HLA type influences TCRB rearrangement. At VDJ recombination sites, type 1 diabetes patients had fewer insertions and more deleted nucleotides.

V dropped 7 bases and J dropped 0 bases, with 14 bases sitting between them. The CDR3 extends over 15 amino acids. Per the germline V gene, CDR1 is LNHNV and CDR2 is YYDKDF (reference sequence). Expressed TCRB transcripts were sequenced because the entire RNA isolate underwent reverse transcription. The repertoire was sequenced with immunoSEQ multiplex PCR; TCRdb's copy has only in-frame clones and lacks some. The sample lists around 280,000 clones; under 8.5% were seen once. Blood was collected once per donor into heparin, averaging about 0.12 L. This clone was found a few times. Its antigen remains unknown.

The clonotype comes from a woman aged 18-29 years in good health. V is TRBV15 and J is TRBJ2-3, with D possibly being TRBD2 (6 bases). Material for sequencing was central memory CD4+ T cells from blood. The CDR3 bases are TGTGCCACCACCTGGGGAAGCGGGAGCACAGATACGCAGTATTTT. Its translation is CATTWGSGSTDTQYF.